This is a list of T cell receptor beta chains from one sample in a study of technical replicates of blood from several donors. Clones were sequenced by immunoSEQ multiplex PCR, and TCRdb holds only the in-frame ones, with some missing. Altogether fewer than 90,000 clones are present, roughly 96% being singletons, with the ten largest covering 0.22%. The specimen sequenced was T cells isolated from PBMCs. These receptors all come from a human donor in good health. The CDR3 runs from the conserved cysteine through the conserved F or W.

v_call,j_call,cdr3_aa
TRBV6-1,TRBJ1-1,CASRGDTEAFF
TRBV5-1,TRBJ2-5,CASSRQHAARETQYF
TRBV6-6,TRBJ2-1,CASSPGTSGMNEQFF
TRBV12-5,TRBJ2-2,CASGLVRTGGSVTGELFF
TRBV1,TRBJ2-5,CTSSQVLTSGKETQYF
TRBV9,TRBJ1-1,CASSAAGGGPTEAFF
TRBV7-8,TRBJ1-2,CASSPTGGYGYTF
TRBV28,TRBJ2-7,CASSLLSVYSYEQYF
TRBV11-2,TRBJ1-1,CASGGGGTEAFF
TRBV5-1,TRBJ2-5,CASSLGEETQYF
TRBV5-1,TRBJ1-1,CASSPLGRGALTEAFF
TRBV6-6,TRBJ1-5,CASSYGQGAVDQPQHF
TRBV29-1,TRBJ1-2,CSVAGGQDGYTF
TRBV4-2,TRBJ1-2,CASSQDSGLNYGYTF
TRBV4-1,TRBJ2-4,CASSQVRPTNIQYF
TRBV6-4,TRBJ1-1,CASSDVAGEPEAFF
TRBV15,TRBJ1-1,CATSLSVDTEAFF
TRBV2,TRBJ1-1,CASRVMGGLDSEAFF
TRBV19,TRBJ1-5,CASNLQGSNQPQHF
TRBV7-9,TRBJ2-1,CASRYGQGWDEQFF
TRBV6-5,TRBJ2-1,CASSSRTGQREQFF
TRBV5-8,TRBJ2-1,CASCDGQSTYNEQFF
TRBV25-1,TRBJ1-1,CASSARGGAGEAFF
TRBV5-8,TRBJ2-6,CASSLTGEISGANVLTF
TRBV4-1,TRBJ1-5,CASSHPGSKPQHF
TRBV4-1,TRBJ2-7,CASSHARVYEQYF
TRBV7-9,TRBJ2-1,CASSFSGGTYNEQFF
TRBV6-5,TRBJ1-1,CASSSGQTTEAFF
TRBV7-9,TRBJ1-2,CASSLVGGYTF
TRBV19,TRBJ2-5,CASSILSGGVEETQYF